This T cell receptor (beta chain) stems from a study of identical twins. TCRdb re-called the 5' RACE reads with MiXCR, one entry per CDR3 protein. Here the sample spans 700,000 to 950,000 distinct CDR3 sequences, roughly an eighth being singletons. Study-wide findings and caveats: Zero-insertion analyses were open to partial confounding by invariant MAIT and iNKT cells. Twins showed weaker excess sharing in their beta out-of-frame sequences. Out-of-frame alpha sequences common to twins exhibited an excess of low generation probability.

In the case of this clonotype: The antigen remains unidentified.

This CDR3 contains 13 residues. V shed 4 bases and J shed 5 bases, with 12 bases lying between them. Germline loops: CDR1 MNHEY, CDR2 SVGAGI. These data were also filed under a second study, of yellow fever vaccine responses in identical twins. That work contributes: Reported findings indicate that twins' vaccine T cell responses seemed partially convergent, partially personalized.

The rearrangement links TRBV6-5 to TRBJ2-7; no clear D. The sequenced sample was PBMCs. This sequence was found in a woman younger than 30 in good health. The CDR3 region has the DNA TGTGCCAGCAGTTCCCCTACAGCACACGAGCAGTACGTC. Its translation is CASSSPTAHEQYV.